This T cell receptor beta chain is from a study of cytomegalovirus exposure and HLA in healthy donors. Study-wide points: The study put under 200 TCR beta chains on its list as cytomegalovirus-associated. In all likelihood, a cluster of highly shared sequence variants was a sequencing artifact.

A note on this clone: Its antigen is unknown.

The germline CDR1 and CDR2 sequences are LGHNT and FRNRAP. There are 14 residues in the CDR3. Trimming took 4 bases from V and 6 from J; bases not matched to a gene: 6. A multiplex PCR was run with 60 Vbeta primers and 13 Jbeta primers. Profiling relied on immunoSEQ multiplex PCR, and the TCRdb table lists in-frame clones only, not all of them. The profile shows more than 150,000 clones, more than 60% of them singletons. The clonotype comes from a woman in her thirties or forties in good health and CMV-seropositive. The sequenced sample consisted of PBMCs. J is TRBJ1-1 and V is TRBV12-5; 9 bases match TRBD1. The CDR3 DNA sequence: TGTGCTAGTGGTTCGACAGGGGGTAGGGCTGAAGCTTTCTTT. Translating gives CASGSTGGRAEAFF. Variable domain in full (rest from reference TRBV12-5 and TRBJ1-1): DARVTQTPRHKVTEMGQEVTMRCQPILGHNTVFWYRQTMMQGLELLAYFRNRAPLDDSGMPKDRFSAEMPDATLATLKIQPSEPRDSAVYFCASGSTGGRAEAFFGQGTRLTVV.